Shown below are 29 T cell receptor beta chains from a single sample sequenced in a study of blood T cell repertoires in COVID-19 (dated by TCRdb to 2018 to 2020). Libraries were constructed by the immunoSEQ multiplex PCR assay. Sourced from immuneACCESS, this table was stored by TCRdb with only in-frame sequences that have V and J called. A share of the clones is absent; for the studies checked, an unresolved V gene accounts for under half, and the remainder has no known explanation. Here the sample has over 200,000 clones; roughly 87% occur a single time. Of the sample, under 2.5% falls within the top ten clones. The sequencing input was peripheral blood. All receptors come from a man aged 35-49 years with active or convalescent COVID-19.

CDR3 sequence reads: CASSTHRGNTGELFF. The CDR3, as DNA: TGTGCCAGCAGCACTCACAGGGGGAACACCGGGGAGCTGTTTTTT. This sequence joins TRBV7-3 and TRBJ2-2; 7 nucleotides align to TRBD1. The germline CDR1 and CDR2 sequences are SGHTA and FQGTGA. The CDR3 runs 15 residues. Trimming cost V 5 bases and J 1 base; bases outside gene matches: 4.

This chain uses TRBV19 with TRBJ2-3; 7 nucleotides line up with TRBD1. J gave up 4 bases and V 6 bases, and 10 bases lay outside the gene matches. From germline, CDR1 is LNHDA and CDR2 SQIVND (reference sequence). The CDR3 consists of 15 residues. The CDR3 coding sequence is TGTGCCAGTAGCCCCGGGACAGCTTCGCCAGATACGCAGTATTTT. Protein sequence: CASSPGTASPDTQYF.

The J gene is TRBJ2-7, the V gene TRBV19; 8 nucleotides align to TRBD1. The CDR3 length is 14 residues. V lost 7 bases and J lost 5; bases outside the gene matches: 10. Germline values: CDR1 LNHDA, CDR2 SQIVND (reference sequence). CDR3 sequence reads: CASTSRTGIHEQYF. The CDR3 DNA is TGTGCCAGTACTTCCAGGACAGGGATCCACGAGCAGTACTTC.

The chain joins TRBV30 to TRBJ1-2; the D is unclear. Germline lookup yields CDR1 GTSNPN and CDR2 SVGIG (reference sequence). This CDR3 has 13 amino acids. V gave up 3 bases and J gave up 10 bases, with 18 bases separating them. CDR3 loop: CAWSLNRIINYTF. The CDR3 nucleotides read TGTGCCTGGAGCTTAAACAGAATCATCAACTACACCTTC.

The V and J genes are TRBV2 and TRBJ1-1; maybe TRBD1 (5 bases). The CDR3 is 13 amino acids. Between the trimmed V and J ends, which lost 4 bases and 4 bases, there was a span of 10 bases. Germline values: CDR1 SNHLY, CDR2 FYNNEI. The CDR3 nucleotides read TGTGCCAGCAGTGGGGGCCGCAGCACTGAAGCTTTCTTT. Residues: CASSGGRSTEAFF.

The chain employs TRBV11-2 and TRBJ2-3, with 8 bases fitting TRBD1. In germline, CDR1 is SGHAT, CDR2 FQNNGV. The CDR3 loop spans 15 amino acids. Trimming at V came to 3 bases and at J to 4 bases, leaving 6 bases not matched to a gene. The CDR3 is CASSFSGGRADTQYF. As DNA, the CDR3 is TGTGCCAGCAGCTTTTCAGGGGGCAGGGCAGATACGCAGTATTTT.

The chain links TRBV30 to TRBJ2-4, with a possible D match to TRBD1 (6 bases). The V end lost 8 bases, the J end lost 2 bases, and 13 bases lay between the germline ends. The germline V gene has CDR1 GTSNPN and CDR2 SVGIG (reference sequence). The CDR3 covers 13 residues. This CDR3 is CALEGDTKNIQYF. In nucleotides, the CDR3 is TGTGCCCTCGAGGGGGACACCAAAAACATTCAGTACTTC. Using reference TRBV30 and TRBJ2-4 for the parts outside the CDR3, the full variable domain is SQTIHQWPATLVQPVGSPLSLECTVEGTSNPNLYWYRQAAGRGLQLLFYSVGIGQISSEVPQNLSASRPQDRQFILSSKKLLLSDSGFYLCALEGDTKNIQYFGAGTRLSVL.

The CDR3 loop is CASIPTSGGAGEQFF. The CDR3, as DNA: TGTGCCTCAATACCTACTAGCGGGGGGGCCGGTGAGCAGTTCTTC. V is TRBV30 and J is TRBJ2-1, with 13 bases aligning to TRBD2. In germline, CDR1 is GTSNPN, CDR2 SVGIG (reference sequence). This CDR3 is 15 amino acids long. Trimming took 7 bases from V and 9 from J; bases not matched to a gene: 12.

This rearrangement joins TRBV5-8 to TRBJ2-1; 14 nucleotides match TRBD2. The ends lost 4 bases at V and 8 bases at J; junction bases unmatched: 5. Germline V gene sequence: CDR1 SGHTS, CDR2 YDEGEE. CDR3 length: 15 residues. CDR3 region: CASSAGTSGSDEQFF. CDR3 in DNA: TGTGCCAGCAGCGCCGGGACTAGCGGGAGCGATGAGCAGTTCTTC.

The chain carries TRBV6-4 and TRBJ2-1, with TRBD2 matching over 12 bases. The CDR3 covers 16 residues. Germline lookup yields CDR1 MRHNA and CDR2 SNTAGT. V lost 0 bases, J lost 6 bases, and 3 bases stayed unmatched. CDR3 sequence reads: CASSDSASGGANEQFF. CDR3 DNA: TGTGCCAGCAGTGACTCGGCTAGCGGGGGGGCCAATGAGCAGTTCTTC.

The CDR3 nucleotides read TGCGCCAGCAGCTTGGAAACAGGGACCAATCAGCCCCAGCATTTT. Its protein product is CASSLETGTNQPQHF. The chain uses TRBV5-1 and TRBJ1-5, with D tentatively TRBD1 (6 bases). The CDR3 runs 15 residues. Germline V gene sequence: CDR1 SGHRS, CDR2 YFSETQ. The V end lost 0 bases, the J end lost 3 bases, and 10 bases lay between the germline ends.

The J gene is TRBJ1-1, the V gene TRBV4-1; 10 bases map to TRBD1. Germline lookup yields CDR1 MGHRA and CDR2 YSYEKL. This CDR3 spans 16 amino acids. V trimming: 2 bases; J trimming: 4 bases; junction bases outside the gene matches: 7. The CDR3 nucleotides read TGCGCCAGCAGCCAAACCCCGGACAGGGGGGGCACTGAAGCTTTCTTT. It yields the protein CASSQTPDRGGTEAFF.

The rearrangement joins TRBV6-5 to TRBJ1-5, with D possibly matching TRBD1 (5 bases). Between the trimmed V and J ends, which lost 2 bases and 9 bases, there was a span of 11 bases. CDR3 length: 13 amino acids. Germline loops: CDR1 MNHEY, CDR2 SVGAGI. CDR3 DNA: TGTGCCAGCAGTTACGGCCGGAGGGGGCCCCAGCATTTT. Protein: CASSYGRRGPQHF.

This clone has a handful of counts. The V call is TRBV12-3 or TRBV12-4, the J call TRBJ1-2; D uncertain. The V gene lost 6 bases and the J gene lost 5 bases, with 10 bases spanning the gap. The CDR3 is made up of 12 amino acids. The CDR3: CASSPSFYGYTF. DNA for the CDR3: TGTGCCAGCAGCCCCTCGTTTTATGGCTACACCTTC.

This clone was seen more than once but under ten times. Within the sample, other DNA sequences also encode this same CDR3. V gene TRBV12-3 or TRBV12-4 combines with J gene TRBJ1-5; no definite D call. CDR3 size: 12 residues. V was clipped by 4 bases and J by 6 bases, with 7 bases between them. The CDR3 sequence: CASSSRGQPQHF. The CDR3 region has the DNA TGTGCCAGCAGTTCGCGGGGTCAGCCCCAGCATTTT.

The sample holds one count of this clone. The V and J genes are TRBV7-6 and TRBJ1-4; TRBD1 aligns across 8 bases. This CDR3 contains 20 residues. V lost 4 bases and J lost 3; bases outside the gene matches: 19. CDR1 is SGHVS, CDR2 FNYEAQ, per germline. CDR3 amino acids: CASSYRSLGQGLSANEKLFF. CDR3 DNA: TGTGCCAGCAGCTACCGCTCCCTCGGACAGGGTTTGTCGGCTAATGAAAAACTGTTTTTT. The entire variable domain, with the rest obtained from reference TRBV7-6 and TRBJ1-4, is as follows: GAGVSQSPRYKVTKRGQDVALRCDPISGHVSLYWYRQALGQGPEFLTYFNYEAQQDKSGLPNDRFSAERPEGSISTLTIQRTEQRDSAMYRCASSYRSLGQGLSANEKLFFGSGTQLSVL.

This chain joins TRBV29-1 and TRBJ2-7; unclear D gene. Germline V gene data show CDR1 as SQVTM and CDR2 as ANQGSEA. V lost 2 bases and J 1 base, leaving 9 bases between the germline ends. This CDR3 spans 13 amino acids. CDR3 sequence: CSVEISPSYEQYF. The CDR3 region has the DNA TGCAGCGTTGAAATTTCCCCTTCCTACGAGCAGTACTTC.

The CDR3 here is CASSPDPGGPEKLFF. As DNA, the CDR3 is TGTGCCAGCAGCCCAGACCCGGGCGGGCCTGAAAAACTGTTTTTT. The chain recombines TRBV27 with TRBJ1-4, with D unresolved. The V end lost 6 bases, the J end lost 7 bases, and 18 bases lay between the germline ends. The CDR3 sequence is 15 residues long. CDR1 and CDR2 (germline): MNHEY, SMNVEV (reference sequence).

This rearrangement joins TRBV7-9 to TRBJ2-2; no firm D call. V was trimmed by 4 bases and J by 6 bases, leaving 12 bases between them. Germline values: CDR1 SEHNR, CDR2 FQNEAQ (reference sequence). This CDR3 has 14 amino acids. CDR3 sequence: CASSSNRMAGELFF. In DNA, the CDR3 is TGTGCCAGCAGCTCAAACAGAATGGCCGGGGAGCTGTTTTTT.

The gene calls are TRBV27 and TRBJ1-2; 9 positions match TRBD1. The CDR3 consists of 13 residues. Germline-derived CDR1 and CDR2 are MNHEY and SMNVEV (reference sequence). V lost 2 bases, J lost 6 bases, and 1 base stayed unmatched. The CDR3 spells CASSLGTGNGYTF. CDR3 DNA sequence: TGTGCCAGCAGTTTAGGGACAGGGAATGGCTACACCTTC.

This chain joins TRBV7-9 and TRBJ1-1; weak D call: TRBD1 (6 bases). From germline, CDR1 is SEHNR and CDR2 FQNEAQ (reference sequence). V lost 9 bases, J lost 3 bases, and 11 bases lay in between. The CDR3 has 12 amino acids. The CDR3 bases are TGTGCCAGTCGTGGACAGTACACTGAAGCTTTCTTT. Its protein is CASRGQYTEAFF.

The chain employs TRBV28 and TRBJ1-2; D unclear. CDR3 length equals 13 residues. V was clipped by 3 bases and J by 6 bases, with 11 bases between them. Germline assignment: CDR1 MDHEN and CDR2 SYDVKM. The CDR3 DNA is TGTGCCAGCAGTTTCCACAATGGTGATGGCTACACCTTC. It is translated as CASSFHNGDGYTF.

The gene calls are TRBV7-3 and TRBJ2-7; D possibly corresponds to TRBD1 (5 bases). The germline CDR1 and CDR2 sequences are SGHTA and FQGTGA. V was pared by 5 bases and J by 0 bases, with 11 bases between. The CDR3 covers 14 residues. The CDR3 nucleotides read TGTGCCAGCAGCCCTTCGACAGACTCCTACGAGCAGTACTTC. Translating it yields CASSPSTDSYEQYF.

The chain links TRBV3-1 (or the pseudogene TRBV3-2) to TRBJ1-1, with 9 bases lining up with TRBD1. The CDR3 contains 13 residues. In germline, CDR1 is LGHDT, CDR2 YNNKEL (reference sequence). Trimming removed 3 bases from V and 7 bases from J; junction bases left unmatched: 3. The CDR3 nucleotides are TGTGCCAGCAGCCACGGGACAGGGATTGAAGCTTTCTTT. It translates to CASSHGTGIEAFF.

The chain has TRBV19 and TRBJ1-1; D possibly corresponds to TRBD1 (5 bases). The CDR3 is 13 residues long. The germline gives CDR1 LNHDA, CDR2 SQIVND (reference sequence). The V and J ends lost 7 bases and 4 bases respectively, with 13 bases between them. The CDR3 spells CASTAGPATEAFF. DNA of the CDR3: TGTGCCAGTACCGCGGGACCTGCCACTGAAGCTTTCTTT.

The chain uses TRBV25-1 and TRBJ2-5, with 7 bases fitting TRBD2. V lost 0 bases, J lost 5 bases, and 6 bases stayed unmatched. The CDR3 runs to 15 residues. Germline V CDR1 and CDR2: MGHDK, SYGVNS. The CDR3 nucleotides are TGTGCCAGCAGTGAATACCCCCCCGGGGGGGAGACCCAGTACTTC. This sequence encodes CASSEYPPGGETQYF.

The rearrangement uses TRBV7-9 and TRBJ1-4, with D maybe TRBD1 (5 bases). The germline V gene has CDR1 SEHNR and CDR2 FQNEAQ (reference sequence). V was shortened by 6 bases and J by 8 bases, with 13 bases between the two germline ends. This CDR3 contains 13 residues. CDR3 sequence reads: CASSGGDGEKLFF. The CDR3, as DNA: TGTGCCAGCAGTGGAGGGGATGGGGAAAAACTGTTTTTT.

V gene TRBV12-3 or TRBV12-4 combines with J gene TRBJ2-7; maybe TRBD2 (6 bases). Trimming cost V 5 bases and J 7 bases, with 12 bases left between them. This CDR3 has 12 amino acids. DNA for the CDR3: TGTGCCAGCAGTCTCACTAGCTGGGAGCAGTACTTC. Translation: CASSLTSWEQYF.

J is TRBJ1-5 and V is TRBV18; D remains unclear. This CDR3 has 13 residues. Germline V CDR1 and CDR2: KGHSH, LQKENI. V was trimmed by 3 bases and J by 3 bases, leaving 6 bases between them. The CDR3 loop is CASSPQDNQPQHF. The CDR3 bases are TGTGCCAGCTCACCCCAGGACAATCAGCCCCAGCATTTT. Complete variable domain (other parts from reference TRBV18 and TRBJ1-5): NAGVMQNPRHLVRRRGQEARLRCSPMKGHSHVYWYRQLPEEGLKFMVYLQKENIIDESGMPKERFSAEFPKEGPSILRIQQVVRGDSAAYFCASSPQDNQPQHFGDGTRLSIL.